Below are 24 T cell receptor beta chains sequenced from a single sample in a study of blood T cell repertoires in COVID-19. This table comes from immunoSEQ multiplex PCR, and its TCRdb copy is limited to in-frame clones, with some not included. The sample gives about 390,000 clones, approximately 87% of which show up once; about 2.1% is in the top ten. Sequenced: peripheral blood. The receptors were sampled from a woman aged 55-69 years with COVID-19, enrolled during active disease.

J is TRBJ1-1 and V is TRBV5-1; D is uncertain. The germline CDR1 and CDR2 sequences are SGHRS and YFSETQ. V lost 0 bases, J lost 0 bases, and 9 bases lay in between. The CDR3 extends over 15 amino acids. CDR3 bases: TGCGCCAGCAGCTTGGTTACAGTCATGAACACTGAAGCTTTCTTT. It codes for CASSLVTVMNTEAFF.

J is TRBJ2-7 and V is TRBV18; 8 nucleotides agree with TRBD1. The CDR3 contains 15 residues. V gave up 3 bases and J gave up 2 bases; unmatched junction bases: 6. Germline V gene sequence: CDR1 KGHSH, CDR2 LQKENI. The CDR3 region has the DNA TGTGCCAGCTCACCGAGGAGACAGGGGACCTACGAGCAGTACTTC. Protein sequence: CASSPRRQGTYEQYF. Looking up the rest from reference TRBV18 and TRBJ2-7 gives the full variable domain: NAGVMQNPRHLVRRRGQEARLRCSPMKGHSHVYWYRQLPEEGLKFMVYLQKENIIDESGMPKERFSAEFPKEGPSILRIQQVVRGDSAAYFCASSPRRQGTYEQYFGPGTRLTVT.

This clone occurred a few times. V and J are TRBV6-2 or TRBV6-3 and TRBJ1-1, with D maybe TRBD1 (5 bases). The CDR3 sequence is 17 residues long. The germline gives CDR1 MNHEY, CDR2 SVGEGT. V was cut by 4 bases and J by 1 base, with 19 bases left in between. CDR3 coding DNA: TGTGCCAGCAGTTCGTCAGGGAGGAGGCCCCCGAACACTGAAGCTTTCTTT. Its translation: CASSSSGRRPPNTEAFF.

The chain has TRBV6-6 and TRBJ2-7; TRBD1 matches at 7 bases. From germline, CDR1 is MNHNY and CDR2 SVGAGI (reference sequence). The length of the CDR3 is 14 residues. V was clipped by 9 bases and J by 0 bases; unmatched bases: 8. CDR3 coding DNA: TGTGCCAGATCAACAGGGGACAGCTCCTACGAGCAGTACTTC. Translating it yields CARSTGDSSYEQYF.

This clone has more than one count but fewer than ten. The genes are TRBV19 and TRBJ2-3; D is perhaps TRBD1 (7 bases). Between the trimmed V and J ends, which lost 8 bases and 7 bases, there was a span of 19 bases. This CDR3 region has 14 residues. From germline, CDR1 is LNHDA and CDR2 SQIVND (reference sequence). CDR3 nucleotides: TGTGCCAGTGGGGTAAGCAGGGGGAGGAATACGCAGTATTTT. Its translation is CASGVSRGRNTQYF.

This chain links TRBV5-1 with TRBJ1-1; TRBD1 aligns across 7 bases. CDR1 and CDR2 (germline): SGHRS, YFSETQ. The CDR3 totals 14 residues. The J segment lost 2 bases and the V segment lost 5 bases, leaving 6 bases of the junction unmatched. The DNA of the CDR3 is TGCGCCAGCAGACTGGGGGACAGAAACACTGAAGCTTTCTTT. Protein product: CASRLGDRNTEAFF.

The table lists this clone with a few counts. This chain joins TRBV3-1 (or the pseudogene TRBV3-2) and TRBJ1-3; D gene uncertain. The germline gives CDR1 LGHDT, CDR2 YNNKEL (reference sequence). This CDR3 comprises 15 residues. Trimming left V 3 bases short and J 0 bases short, with 9 bases between. Here the CDR3 reads CASSHEGVSGNTIYF. The CDR3 DNA reads as TGTGCCAGCAGCCATGAGGGAGTCTCTGGAAACACCATATATTTT.

This clone showed up just once. This chain connects TRBV2 to TRBJ1-2; 7 bases line up with TRBD1. With V trimmed by 5 bases and J by 2 bases, 2 bases remained unmatched. The germline gives CDR1 SNHLY, CDR2 FYNNEI. The CDR3 totals 13 residues. The CDR3, as DNA: TGTGCCAGCAGTCAGACAGGGAACTATGGCTACACCTTC. It specifies CASSQTGNYGYTF.

The chain's CDR3 is CASSPQGDNYGYTF. CDR3 sequence (DNA): TGTGCCAGCTCACCCCAGGGTGATAACTATGGCTACACCTTC. V and J are TRBV18 and TRBJ1-2; perhaps TRBD1 as D (5 bases). The V and J ends lost 3 bases and 1 base respectively, with 9 bases between them. This CDR3 spans 14 amino acids. CDR1 and CDR2 from the germline V gene are KGHSH and LQKENI.

This clone was found once. The rearrangement links TRBV18 to TRBJ2-7; D is ambiguous. CDR1 and CDR2 (germline): KGHSH, LQKENI. The CDR3 contains 13 residues. Trimming shortened V by 1 base and J by 7 bases, and 11 bases separated the two germline ends. The CDR3 spells CASSPLTRQEQYF. The CDR3 nucleotides read TGTGCCAGCTCACCACTAACAAGACAAGAGCAGTACTTC.

The rearrangement links TRBV6-5 to TRBJ2-7; the match to TRBD2 covers 11 bases. Per germline, CDR1 MNHEY and CDR2 SVGAGI. The CDR3 has 15 amino acids. Trimming at V came to 6 bases and at J to 1 base, leaving 5 bases not matched to a gene. The CDR3, as DNA: TGTGCCAGCAGCACCGGGACTAGCGGTTCCTACGAGCAGTACTTC. Translation gives CASSTGTSGSYEQYF.

The chain has TRBV15 and TRBJ2-7; 7 positions match TRBD1. The J segment lost 6 bases and the V segment lost 3 bases, leaving 5 bases of the junction unmatched. This CDR3 is built from 13 residues. The germline V gene has CDR1 LNHNV and CDR2 YYDKDF (reference sequence). Here the CDR3 reads CATSRWTGAEQYF. The CDR3 nucleotides are TGTGCCACCAGCAGGTGGACAGGAGCCGAGCAGTACTTC.

The rearrangement uses TRBV9 and TRBJ2-3, with D tentatively TRBD2 (5 bases). Trimming removed 4 bases from V and 2 bases from J, with 14 bases in between. This CDR3 has 15 residues. Germline V gene data show CDR1 as SGDLS and CDR2 as YYNGEE. The CDR3 is CASSFRDYYTDTQYF. CDR3 DNA: TGTGCCAGCAGCTTCCGCGACTACTACACAGATACGCAGTATTTT.

The chain combines TRBV5-6 with TRBJ2-7; D is possibly TRBD1 (7 bases). Germline loops: CDR1 SGHDT, CDR2 YYEEEE. This CDR3 spans 15 amino acids. The V end was cut by 4 bases, the J end by 6 bases, with 20 bases between. In DNA form, the CDR3 reads TGTGCCAGCAGCCCACCGGGACAGCGGGCAGTCGAGCAGTACTTC. Residues: CASSPPGQRAVEQYF.

This clone was detected a few times. The chain recombines TRBV5-1 with TRBJ1-2, with a possible D match to TRBD1 (5 bases). The CDR3 length is 11 residues. V dropped 6 bases and J dropped 8 bases, with 11 bases sitting between them. Germline V gives CDR1 SGHRS, CDR2 YFSETQ. The CDR3 DNA is TGCGCCAGCAACCAGGGAAGGGGCTACACCTTC. Translating gives CASNQGRGYTF.

This chain uses TRBV5-8 with TRBJ2-1; a weak D match, TRBD1 (5 bases). The CDR3 loop spans 16 amino acids. Per the germline V gene, CDR1 is SGHTS and CDR2 is YDEGEE. V lost 0 bases, J lost 10 bases, and 20 bases lay in between. Here the CDR3 reads CASSLAQTSRWGEQFF. CDR3 DNA sequence: TGTGCCAGCAGCTTGGCCCAAACGTCCCGGTGGGGCGAGCAGTTCTTC.

This clone was seen only a few times. The gene calls are TRBV28 and TRBJ1-5, with D unclear. From germline, CDR1 is MDHEN and CDR2 SYDVKM. Trimming shortened V by 8 bases and J by 3 bases, and 11 bases separated the two germline ends. CDR3 length: 13 amino acids. For the CDR3, the DNA is TGTGCCAGCCAAATCAGGTTCAATCAGCCCCAGCATTTT. Protein: CASQIRFNQPQHF.

The genes are TRBV5-1 and TRBJ1-2; D is unclear. V was clipped by 4 bases and J by 2 bases, with 12 bases between them. The CDR3 spans 14 residues. Germline CDR1 SGHRS, CDR2 YFSETQ. The CDR3 DNA follows: TGCGCCAGCAGCCCCTGGGCAGGAAACTATGGCTACACCTTC. It is translated as CASSPWAGNYGYTF.

The chain is built from TRBV5-4 and TRBJ2-7; 10 nucleotides agree with TRBD1. The germline V gene encodes CDR1 SGHNT and CDR2 YYREEE (reference sequence). Germline trimming cut 0 bases from V and 6 bases from J; bases unmatched to any gene: 3. CDR3 size: 14 residues. CDR3 sequence: CASSLGTGGLEQYF. The DNA of the CDR3 is TGTGCCAGCAGCTTGGGGACAGGGGGTCTCGAGCAGTACTTC. Together with reference TRBV5-4 and TRBJ2-7, the CDR3 gives the full variable domain: ETGVTQSPTHLIKTRGQQVTLRCSSQSGHNTVSWYQQALGQGPQFIFQYYREEENGRGNFPPRFSGLQFPNYSSELNVNALELDDSALYLCASSLGTGGLEQYFGPGTRLTVT.

This chain connects TRBV11-2 to TRBJ2-6, with D perhaps TRBD1 (5 bases). Germline loops: CDR1 SGHAT, CDR2 FQNNGV. The CDR3 has 17 amino acids. The germline V and J ends were trimmed by 3 bases and 3 bases, with 15 bases remaining between them. The CDR3 here is CASSLLLGLGGANVLTF. For the CDR3, the DNA is TGTGCCAGCAGCTTGTTATTGGGGCTCGGTGGGGCCAACGTCCTGACTTTC.

The rearrangement joins TRBV19 to TRBJ1-6; D is ambiguous. The ends were cut back, 7 bases at V and 8 bases at J, with 18 bases in the middle. Per germline, CDR1 LNHDA and CDR2 SQIVND (reference sequence). The CDR3 sequence is 15 residues long. The CDR3 nucleotides are TGTGCCAGTACCGCGGGTGAGGTTGGGTATTCACCCCTCCACTTT. Protein product: CASTAGEVGYSPLHF.

This chain connects TRBV6-5 to TRBJ2-5; 8 positions match TRBD2. The germline gives CDR1 MNHEY, CDR2 SVGAGI. V lost 5 bases, J lost 3 bases, and 2 bases stayed unmatched. The CDR3 has 13 residues. This CDR3 reads CASSMRGEETQYF. CDR3 coding DNA: TGTGCCAGCAGTATGCGGGGGGAAGAGACCCAGTACTTC.

The J gene is TRBJ2-7, the V gene TRBV7-2; TRBD1 matches at 8 bases. Unmatched junction bases numbered 12, after V lost 8 bases and J lost 0 bases. The CDR3 is made up of 16 amino acids. The germline gives CDR1 SGHTA, CDR2 FQGNSA. The CDR3 DNA follows: TGTGCCAGCGCCCTAAATCCGACAGGGGTCTCCTACGAGCAGTACTTC. This translates into CASALNPTGVSYEQYF.

This chain links TRBV5-1 with TRBJ2-2, with 7 bases lining up with TRBD2. Germline trimming cut 0 bases from V and 4 bases from J; bases unmatched to any gene: 12. The CDR3 is 18 amino acids. Germline loops: CDR1 SGHRS, CDR2 YFSETQ. CDR3 in amino acids: CASSLVGGGLPGTGELFF. CDR3 coding DNA: TGCGCCAGCAGCTTGGTAGGCGGGGGTCTCCCCGGCACCGGGGAGCTGTTTTTT.